This is a list of T cell receptor beta chains from one sample in a study of regulatory T cells in long-lasting Graves disease. TCRdb redid the calling of the multiplex PCR reads with MiXCR, one entry per CDR3 protein. The data hold about 310,000 distinct CDR3 sequences, with approximately 20% observed a single time. The input for sequencing was peripheral blood mononuclear cells (PBMCs), taken at new diagnosis, from a patient treated with antithyroid drugs. Source of these receptors: a female donor with Graves disease. The CDR3 runs from the conserved cysteine through the conserved F or W. Each record gives: D gene, clone size, V gene, J gene, CDR3 DNA, CDR3 protein. A D gene is named only where the DNA matches it firmly. Clone size is given for some rows only: seen once, a few or many times, or a class if the clone is expanded.

D gene: -
clone size: few
V gene: TRBV29-1
J gene: TRBJ2-7
CDR3 DNA: TGCAGCGTTCTAGACAACTACGAGCAGTACTTC
CDR3 protein: CSVLDNYEQYF

D gene: -
clone size: many
V gene: TRBV30
J gene: TRBJ2-5
CDR3 DNA: TGTGCCTGGAGTAGGGCCCAGGTGAGGGAGACCCAGTACTTC
CDR3 protein: CAWSRAQVRETQYF

D gene: TRBD2
clone size: many
V gene: TRBV7-9
J gene: TRBJ2-7
CDR3 DNA: TGTGCCAGCAGCTTAATCCCTAGCGGGATCTACGAGCAGTACTTC
CDR3 protein: CASSLIPSGIYEQYF

D gene: -
clone size: few
V gene: TRBV29-1
J gene: TRBJ2-2
CDR3 DNA: TGCAGCGTTGAAGAAGGAGGGGTTGGAACCGGGGAGCTGTTTTTT
CDR3 protein: CSVEEGGVGTGELFF

D gene: TRBD1
clone size: -
V gene: TRBV5-1
J gene: TRBJ1-3
CDR3 DNA: TGCGCCAGCAGACGGGACAGGAACTCTGGAAACACCATATATTTT
CDR3 protein: CASRRDRNSGNTIYF

D gene: -
clone size: many
V gene: TRBV6-2/TRBV6-3
J gene: TRBJ2-2
CDR3 DNA: TGTGCCAGCAATAACAGGCGGAACACCGGGGAGCTGTTTTTT
CDR3 protein: CASNNRRNTGELFF

D gene: -
clone size: -
V gene: TRBV7-9
J gene: TRBJ1-5
CDR3 DNA: TGTGCCAGCAGCTCGGAGGGACAGCCCCAGCATTTT
CDR3 protein: CASSSEGQPQHF

D gene: -
clone size: many
V gene: TRBV20-1
J gene: TRBJ1-6
CDR3 DNA: TGCAGTGCTAGAGCCGGTTCACCCCTCCACTTT
CDR3 protein: CSARAGSPLHF

D gene: -
clone size: many
V gene: TRBV28
J gene: TRBJ1-1
CDR3 DNA: TGTGCCAGCAGTCCAGCAGGGGCTCGGGCTGAAGCTTTCTTT
CDR3 protein: CASSPAGARAEAFF

D gene: -
clone size: -
V gene: TRBV6-1
J gene: TRBJ2-7
CDR3 DNA: TGTGCCAGCTCGGTAGCCCGCTTCTACGAGCAGTACTTC
CDR3 protein: CASSVARFYEQYF

D gene: -
clone size: many
V gene: TRBV11-2
J gene: TRBJ2-7
CDR3 DNA: TGTGCCAGCAGCCTCCCCGGTGGGCCCTACGAGCAGTACTTC
CDR3 protein: CASSLPGGPYEQYF

D gene: TRBD1
clone size: many
V gene: TRBV5-6
J gene: TRBJ2-7
CDR3 DNA: TGTGCCAGCAGCTTTCCTGGGACAGGGATCCCTTACGAGCAGTACTTC
CDR3 protein: CASSFPGTGIPYEQYF

D gene: TRBD2
clone size: -
V gene: TRBV9
J gene: TRBJ2-7
CDR3 DNA: TGTGCCAGCAGCGCCCGGGACTATGCCTACGAGCAGTACTTC
CDR3 protein: CASSARDYAYEQYF

D gene: -
clone size: few
V gene: TRBV12-3/TRBV12-4
J gene: TRBJ2-7
CDR3 DNA: TGTGCCAGCAGTTTAGGGGGGGGACAGACTACAGAGCAGTACTTC
CDR3 protein: CASSLGGGQTTEQYF

D gene: TRBD2
clone size: -
V gene: TRBV12-3/TRBV12-4
J gene: TRBJ2-7
CDR3 DNA: TGTGCCAGCAGGAGCGGGACTAGCGGGACGGAGCAGTACTTC
CDR3 protein: CASRSGTSGTEQYF

D gene: TRBD2
clone size: few
V gene: TRBV20-1
J gene: TRBJ2-5
CDR3 DNA: TGCAGTGCTAGCGGGAGGGAGTGGGAGACCCAGTACTTC
CDR3 protein: CSASGREWETQYF

D gene: TRBD2
clone size: many
V gene: TRBV10-3
J gene: TRBJ2-7
CDR3 DNA: TGTGCCATCAGCCTCGGGGTAGCGGGAGGAACCTACGAGCAGTACTTC
CDR3 protein: CAISLGVAGGTYEQYF

D gene: -
clone size: many
V gene: TRBV5-1
J gene: TRBJ2-2
CDR3 DNA: TGCGCCAGCAGCTTGAGTGGATGGTCGGACGGGGAGCTGTTTTTT
CDR3 protein: CASSLSGWSDGELFF

D gene: -
clone size: many
V gene: TRBV11-2
J gene: TRBJ2-7
CDR3 DNA: TGTGCCAGCAGCTTGGTCTCGGGGGCTGCCCCCTACGAGCAGTACTTC
CDR3 protein: CASSLVSGAAPYEQYF

D gene: -
clone size: many
V gene: TRBV20-1
J gene: TRBJ1-2
CDR3 DNA: TGCAGTGCTAGCAAACTCCAAGGATATGGCTACACCTTC
CDR3 protein: CSASKLQGYGYTF

D gene: -
clone size: many
V gene: TRBV19
J gene: TRBJ2-3
CDR3 DNA: TGTGCCAGTAGTATGTCCGGGGGTGGGAGCACAGATACGCAGTATTTT
CDR3 protein: CASSMSGGGSTDTQYF

D gene: -
clone size: few
V gene: TRBV7-2
J gene: TRBJ2-5
CDR3 DNA: TGTGCCAGCAGCACGGCCGTCGGACTACAAGAGACCCAGTACTTC
CDR3 protein: CASSTAVGLQETQYF

D gene: TRBD2
clone size: few
V gene: TRBV11-3
J gene: TRBJ2-1
CDR3 DNA: TGTGCCAGCAGGGCACTAGCGGGAGCCTCCAATGAGCAGTTCTTC
CDR3 protein: CASRALAGASNEQFF

D gene: -
clone size: many
V gene: TRBV6-5
J gene: TRBJ1-4
CDR3 DNA: TGTGCCAGCAGTTACTCGCACCGAAAAAAACTGTTTTTT
CDR3 protein: CASSYSHRKKLFF

D gene: -
clone size: many
V gene: TRBV11-3
J gene: TRBJ2-1
CDR3 DNA: TGTGCCAGCAGCTTAGATGGTAACAGGCAACCACACAATGAGCAGTTCTTC
CDR3 protein: CASSLDGNRQPHNEQFF

D gene: -
clone size: many
V gene: TRBV28
J gene: TRBJ2-7
CDR3 DNA: TGTGCCAGCAGTCCCGCAGGGTCGGGCTACGAGCAGTACTTC
CDR3 protein: CASSPAGSGYEQYF

D gene: -
clone size: few
V gene: TRBV20-1
J gene: TRBJ2-2
CDR3 DNA: TGCAGTGCTAGAGATAGTCGCAGGATAATCGGGGAGCTGTTTTTT
CDR3 protein: CSARDSRRIIGELFF

D gene: -
clone size: many
V gene: TRBV19
J gene: TRBJ1-1
CDR3 DNA: TGTGCCAGCTCTAAAGGACAGTCGAACACTGAAGCTTTCTTT
CDR3 protein: CASSKGQSNTEAFF

D gene: TRBD1
clone size: -
V gene: TRBV6-5
J gene: TRBJ2-5
CDR3 DNA: TGTGCCAGCAGTTACACTCGGACAGGGGGCTTTGAGACCCAGTACTTC
CDR3 protein: CASSYTRTGGFETQYF

D gene: -
clone size: many
V gene: TRBV7-2
J gene: TRBJ2-1
CDR3 DNA: TGTGCCAGCGAAGGGAGCTCCTACAATGAGCAGTTCTTC
CDR3 protein: CASEGSSYNEQFF

D gene: -
clone size: -
V gene: TRBV11-3
J gene: TRBJ2-1
CDR3 DNA: TGTGCCAGCAGCCCTTACCCGCGGAACTCCTACAATGAGCAGTTCTTC
CDR3 protein: CASSPYPRNSYNEQFF

D gene: -
clone size: many
V gene: TRBV11-2
J gene: TRBJ1-1
CDR3 DNA: TGTGCCAGCAGCTTAGCAGGGGCGACTGAAGCTTTCTTT
CDR3 protein: CASSLAGATEAFF

D gene: -
clone size: -
V gene: TRBV20-1
J gene: TRBJ1-2
CDR3 DNA: TGCAGTCCCAAGGCAGGGGTTCGGTATGGCTACACCTTC
CDR3 protein: CSPKAGVRYGYTF

D gene: -
clone size: many
V gene: TRBV2
J gene: TRBJ2-5
CDR3 DNA: TGTGCCAGCAGTGACGTGACTAGAAAGCAAGAGACCCAGTACTTC
CDR3 protein: CASSDVTRKQETQYF

D gene: -
clone size: many
V gene: TRBV13
J gene: TRBJ2-7
CDR3 DNA: TGTGCCAGCAGTACCGGGGCTGTAGAGCAGTACTTC
CDR3 protein: CASSTGAVEQYF

D gene: TRBD2
clone size: -
V gene: TRBV4-1
J gene: TRBJ2-7
CDR3 DNA: TGCGCCAGCAGCCAAGGAAGCGGGGGCTACGAGCAGTACTTC
CDR3 protein: CASSQGSGGYEQYF

D gene: -
clone size: many
V gene: TRBV7-3
J gene: TRBJ2-3
CDR3 DNA: TGTGCCAGCAGCTACGGGGGCTCTGAAGATACGCAGTATTTT
CDR3 protein: CASSYGGSEDTQYF

D gene: TRBD2
clone size: -
V gene: TRBV10-2
J gene: TRBJ2-1
CDR3 DNA: TGCGCCAGCAGTCCCAGGACTAGCGGGAGGTTAGAGCAGTTCTTC
CDR3 protein: CASSPRTSGRLEQFF

D gene: TRBD2
clone size: -
V gene: TRBV5-4
J gene: TRBJ2-3
CDR3 DNA: TGTGCCAGCAGCCCTAAAACGAGAGGGACTAGCGGGAGGCCCACAGATACGCAGTATTTT
CDR3 protein: CASSPKTRGTSGRPTDTQYF

D gene: -
clone size: many
V gene: TRBV28
J gene: TRBJ2-7
CDR3 DNA: TGTGCCAGCGGTAGGGGGGGAACGGGGCAGTACTTC
CDR3 protein: CASGRGGTGQYF

D gene: -
clone size: -
V gene: TRBV2
J gene: TRBJ1-2
CDR3 DNA: TGTGCCAGCAGCTTACATGGATCACTCCGATATGGCTACACCTTC
CDR3 protein: CASSLHGSLRYGYTF

D gene: TRBD1
clone size: many
V gene: TRBV20-1
J gene: TRBJ1-1
CDR3 DNA: TGCAGTGCGCTGCCGGGACAGGGAAGAGGGACTGAAGCTTTCTTT
CDR3 protein: CSALPGQGRGTEAFF

D gene: TRBD1
clone size: many
V gene: TRBV15
J gene: TRBJ1-2
CDR3 DNA: TGTGCCACCAGCATGAACCGGGACAGGGGAGGTGGCTACACCTTC
CDR3 protein: CATSMNRDRGGGYTF

D gene: -
clone size: many
V gene: TRBV10-3
J gene: TRBJ1-6
CDR3 DNA: TGTGCCATCAGTGAGTCGGGGAGCTCCTATAATTCACCCCTCCACTTT
CDR3 protein: CAISESGSSYNSPLHF

D gene: TRBD1
clone size: -
V gene: TRBV6-2/TRBV6-3
J gene: TRBJ2-2
CDR3 DNA: TGTGCCAGCAGTAGGACAGGGTTTACCGGGGAGCTGTTTTTT
CDR3 protein: CASSRTGFTGELFF

D gene: TRBD2
clone size: many
V gene: TRBV15
J gene: TRBJ2-1
CDR3 DNA: TGTGCCACCAGATATCTAGCGGGAATAGATGAGCAGTTCTTC
CDR3 protein: CATRYLAGIDEQFF

D gene: TRBD1
clone size: many
V gene: TRBV20-1
J gene: TRBJ2-4
CDR3 DNA: TGCAGTGCTAGTCAACGACAGGGTGGGGACATTCAGTACTTC
CDR3 protein: CSASQRQGGDIQYF

D gene: -
clone size: many
V gene: TRBV5-1
J gene: TRBJ2-3
CDR3 DNA: TGCGCCAGCTCGAAGGGGTTAGACTCATCCACAGATACGCAGTATTTT
CDR3 protein: CASSKGLDSSTDTQYF

D gene: TRBD2
clone size: many
V gene: TRBV28
J gene: TRBJ2-3
CDR3 DNA: TGTGCCAGCAGTGGGGCGGGAGGTTTAGCGGATACGCAGTATTTT
CDR3 protein: CASSGAGGLADTQYF

D gene: -
clone size: many
V gene: TRBV11-2
J gene: TRBJ2-5
CDR3 DNA: TGTGCCAGCAGCCCGGGCCTTCAAGAGACCCAGTACTTC
CDR3 protein: CASSPGLQETQYF

D gene: TRBD1
clone size: many
V gene: TRBV28
J gene: TRBJ2-7
CDR3 DNA: TGTGCCAGCAGGATCACAGGGGCCTCCTACGAGCAGTACTTC
CDR3 protein: CASRITGASYEQYF

D gene: TRBD2
clone size: many
V gene: TRBV12-5
J gene: TRBJ2-1
CDR3 DNA: TGTGCTAGTGGTTTGGGACTAGCCGGAAATGAGCAGTTCTTC
CDR3 protein: CASGLGLAGNEQFF

D gene: TRBD1
clone size: -
V gene: TRBV11-3
J gene: TRBJ1-4
CDR3 DNA: TGTGCCAGCAGCTTAGATTCGGGACAGGGAATAGAAAAACTGTTTTTT
CDR3 protein: CASSLDSGQGIEKLFF

D gene: -
clone size: many
V gene: TRBV13
J gene: TRBJ2-5
CDR3 DNA: TGTGCCAGCAGCTTAGCAGGAATAGAAGAGACCCAGTACTTC
CDR3 protein: CASSLAGIEETQYF

D gene: -
clone size: many
V gene: TRBV3-1
J gene: TRBJ2-1
CDR3 DNA: TGTGCCAGCAGCCATGAGGTTAGCCCGTCGGATGAGCAGTTCTTC
CDR3 protein: CASSHEVSPSDEQFF